The rows below give T cell receptor beta chains drawn from one sample of a study of T cell changes during pregnancy in multiple sclerosis. Method: immunoSEQ multiplex PCR; TCRdb's copy keeps in-frame clones and lacks some. The repertoire holds more than 65,000 clones, with approximately 90% as singletons. The input for sequencing was peripheral blood, taken in the first trimester of pregnancy. The receptor source for this set is a female donor with multiple sclerosis, enrolled in a pregnancy study. Both conserved end residues are trimmed from each CDR3. Fields, in order: J gene, V gene, CDR3 protein.

J gene: TRBJ1-2
V gene: TRBV11-3
CDR3 protein: ASTQRAGRYGYT

J gene: TRBJ1-6
V gene: TRBV27
CDR3 protein: ASSSTGGTSPLH

J gene: TRBJ2-5
V gene: TRBV28
CDR3 protein: ASSLWTSGKRETQY

J gene: TRBJ2-1
V gene: TRBV7-7
CDR3 protein: ASSTGGYNEQF

J gene: TRBJ2-3
V gene: TRBV5-1
CDR3 protein: ASSLQGPSTDTQY

J gene: TRBJ2-1
V gene: TRBV4-2
CDR3 protein: ASSQNQAGTYNEQF

J gene: TRBJ2-7
V gene: TRBV30
CDR3 protein: AWSVNKGAYEQY

J gene: TRBJ1-2
V gene: TRBV28
CDR3 protein: ASSAGLEGYT

J gene: TRBJ1-3
V gene: TRBV7-2
CDR3 protein: ASRQGAEGGNTIY

J gene: TRBJ1-2
V gene: TRBV28
CDR3 protein: ASSFSGGGGYT

J gene: TRBJ2-3
V gene: TRBV7-2
CDR3 protein: ASSGLAVPRQY

J gene: TRBJ1-6
V gene: TRBV9
CDR3 protein: ASSAGTATSSYNSPLH

J gene: TRBJ2-3
V gene: TRBV10-3
CDR3 protein: ATFRGAGSGDTQY

J gene: TRBJ1-2
V gene: TRBV28
CDR3 protein: ASSLAGQGNGYT

J gene: TRBJ2-7
V gene: TRBV18
CDR3 protein: ASSTDSYEQY

J gene: TRBJ1-1
V gene: TRBV14
CDR3 protein: ASSQELDSEAF

J gene: TRBJ2-1
V gene: TRBV27
CDR3 protein: ASRGTERGNYNEQF

J gene: TRBJ2-3
V gene: TRBV7-2
CDR3 protein: ASSLLGSTDTQY

J gene: TRBJ2-7
V gene: TRBV9
CDR3 protein: ASSLGEGASYEQY

J gene: TRBJ2-7
V gene: TRBV9
CDR3 protein: ASSAGQGTYEQY

J gene: TRBJ2-5
V gene: TRBV7-2
CDR3 protein: ASSFRGSETQY

J gene: TRBJ2-3
V gene: TRBV19
CDR3 protein: ASSPGLSTDTQY

J gene: TRBJ1-3
V gene: TRBV4-3
CDR3 protein: ASSQVTGVDTIY

J gene: TRBJ2-2
V gene: TRBV7-8
CDR3 protein: ASSSGQGATGELF

J gene: TRBJ1-4
V gene: TRBV5-1
CDR3 protein: ASSLGQGALLGEKLF

J gene: TRBJ2-7
V gene: TRBV5-1
CDR3 protein: ASSLQPRGTYEQY

J gene: TRBJ1-3
V gene: TRBV18
CDR3 protein: ASSPVAGQGDGNTIY

J gene: TRBJ1-1
V gene: TRBV5-1
CDR3 protein: ASSLVGTVNTEAF

J gene: TRBJ1-2
V gene: TRBV12-5
CDR3 protein: ASGPDTGTGDNYGYT

J gene: TRBJ2-1
V gene: TRBV10-3
CDR3 protein: AIMDSQTYNEQF

J gene: TRBJ2-2
V gene: TRBV19
CDR3 protein: ASSITGTGGPANTGELF

J gene: TRBJ2-1
V gene: TRBV19
CDR3 protein: ASTPTRTFLNEQF

J gene: TRBJ1-2
V gene: TRBV2
CDR3 protein: ASEGQPYGYT

J gene: TRBJ2-1
V gene: TRBV19
CDR3 protein: ASKGLAGRGAHEQF

J gene: TRBJ1-3
V gene: TRBV30
CDR3 protein: AWSATTGNTIY

J gene: TRBJ2-2
V gene: TRBV13
CDR3 protein: ASMTSTTGELF

J gene: TRBJ2-5
V gene: TRBV21-1
CDR3 protein: ASSRLVLQETQY

J gene: TRBJ1-2
V gene: TRBV6-1
CDR3 protein: ASSLDRANYGYT

J gene: TRBJ2-3
V gene: TRBV29-1
CDR3 protein: SAPPTGAATDTQY

J gene: TRBJ1-1
V gene: TRBV7-9
CDR3 protein: ASSEWDRSDTEAF

J gene: TRBJ1-5
V gene: TRBV5-1
CDR3 protein: ASSLRTGPNQPQH

J gene: TRBJ1-1
V gene: TRBV27
CDR3 protein: ASSLQVRTEAF

J gene: TRBJ2-7
V gene: TRBV2
CDR3 protein: ASSRGQGNYEQY

J gene: TRBJ2-2
V gene: TRBV5-6
CDR3 protein: ASSPEQGTGELF

J gene: TRBJ2-3
V gene: TRBV5-6
CDR3 protein: ASSRSTDTQY